This TCR beta chain was found in a study of T cell responses to AZD1222 COVID-19 vaccine. Study observations and caveats: It was only a handful of AZD1222 recipients who were seropositive at baseline. Per reports, nearly half of all spike-specific TCRs target regions that are unmutated in variants. Repertoire sampling happened only post peak T cell response.

With respect to this clone: What it binds is unknown.

Some clones are missing from TCRdb's copy, which holds only in-frame ones; the method was immunoSEQ multiplex PCR. The sample gives fewer than 120,000 clones, roughly 90% of which show up once; roughly 15% is in the top ten. Sequenced material: peripheral blood, taken 28 days after the second AZD1222 dose. The sequence derives from an adult who received the AZD1222 COVID-19 vaccine.

The DNA for the CDR3 is TGTGCCAGCAGTGAAGAGGGACAGGGAGGATGGGAGACCCAGTACTTC. Amino acid sequence: CASSEEGQGGWETQYF. The rearrangement joins TRBV25-1 to TRBJ2-5, with 9 bases lining up with TRBD1. Germline assignment: CDR1 MGHDK and CDR2 SYGVNS. The CDR3 sequence is 16 residues long. V shed 2 bases and J 5 bases; nucleotides not matched to a gene: 9. Together with reference TRBV25-1 and TRBJ2-5, the CDR3 gives the full variable domain: EADIYQTPRYLVIGTGKKITLECSQTMGHDKMYWYQQDPGMELHLIHYSYGVNSTEKGDLSSESTVSRIRTEHFPLTLESARPSHTSQYLCASSEEGQGGWETQYFGPGTRLLVL.